This T cell receptor beta chain comes out of a study of regulatory T cells in long-lasting Graves disease. The TCR beta library used iRepertoire HTBI primers with Arm-PCR amplification of CDR3. Authors' methods: Identified segments across samples numbered just over 60 TRBV and roughly 15 TRBJ. TCRdb fed the multiplex PCR reads into MiXCR, producing one record per CDR3 protein. Here the V and J calls rest on TCRdb's processing, not on the authors' analysis. The sample yields more than 300,000 distinct CDR3 sequences, around 15% seen once. After removal of 1 base from V and 5 bases from J, the junction contained 1 base not matched to a gene. There are 14 residues in the CDR3. From germline, CDR1 is MNHNS and CDR2 SASEGT. Time point: newly diagnosed GD, antithyroid drugs for less than 3 months. Isolated PBMC RNA provided the starting material for the TCR library. This clonotype was seen a handful of times.

The sample was also reused in another study, on T cells in Graves' hyperthyroidism and ophthalmopathy. From that study: Most expanded thyroid clonotypes above 0.001 also appeared in blood.

The receptor was isolated from a woman in her late teens or twenties with Graves disease. Here the sequenced sample was peripheral blood mononuclear cells (PBMCs), taken at new diagnosis, from a patient treated with antithyroid drugs. V usage is TRBV6-1 and J usage is TRBJ2-2; 7 positions match TRBD2. This CDR3 reads CASSEVLATGELFF. The DNA of the CDR3 is TGTGCCAGCAGTGAAGTACTAGCGACCGGGGAGCTGTTTTTT.